This T cell receptor (beta chain) was sequenced for a study of T cells in tuberculosis. The study, taken as a whole, reports: Samples were chosen by availability of cryopreserved specimens. Classification accuracy was about 90% (AUROC approximately 0.9) with the GMM-specific repertoire. GMM-specific TCRs were nearer to active tuberculosis alpha repertoires, suggesting expansion.

Points on this clone: Its antigen is currently unknown.

Germline CDR1 and CDR2: GTSNPN and SVGIG (reference sequence). V dropped 2 bases and J dropped 3; count of bases not matched to a gene: 4. This CDR3 spans 14 amino acids. The table came from immunoSEQ multiplex PCR; TCRdb's copy has only in-frame clones and leaves some out. The profile shows nearly 35,000 clones, roughly 90% of them singletons. Sequencing was performed on PBMCs. This rearrangement joins TRBV30 to TRBJ1-5, with 7 bases that match TRBD1. This sequence originates from a donor between 10 and 29 years old with latent tuberculosis or without tuberculosis infection. CDR3 in DNA: TGTGCCTGGAGTTCGGGACAGTTCAATCAGCCCCAGCATTTT. Protein product: CAWSSGQFNQPQHF.